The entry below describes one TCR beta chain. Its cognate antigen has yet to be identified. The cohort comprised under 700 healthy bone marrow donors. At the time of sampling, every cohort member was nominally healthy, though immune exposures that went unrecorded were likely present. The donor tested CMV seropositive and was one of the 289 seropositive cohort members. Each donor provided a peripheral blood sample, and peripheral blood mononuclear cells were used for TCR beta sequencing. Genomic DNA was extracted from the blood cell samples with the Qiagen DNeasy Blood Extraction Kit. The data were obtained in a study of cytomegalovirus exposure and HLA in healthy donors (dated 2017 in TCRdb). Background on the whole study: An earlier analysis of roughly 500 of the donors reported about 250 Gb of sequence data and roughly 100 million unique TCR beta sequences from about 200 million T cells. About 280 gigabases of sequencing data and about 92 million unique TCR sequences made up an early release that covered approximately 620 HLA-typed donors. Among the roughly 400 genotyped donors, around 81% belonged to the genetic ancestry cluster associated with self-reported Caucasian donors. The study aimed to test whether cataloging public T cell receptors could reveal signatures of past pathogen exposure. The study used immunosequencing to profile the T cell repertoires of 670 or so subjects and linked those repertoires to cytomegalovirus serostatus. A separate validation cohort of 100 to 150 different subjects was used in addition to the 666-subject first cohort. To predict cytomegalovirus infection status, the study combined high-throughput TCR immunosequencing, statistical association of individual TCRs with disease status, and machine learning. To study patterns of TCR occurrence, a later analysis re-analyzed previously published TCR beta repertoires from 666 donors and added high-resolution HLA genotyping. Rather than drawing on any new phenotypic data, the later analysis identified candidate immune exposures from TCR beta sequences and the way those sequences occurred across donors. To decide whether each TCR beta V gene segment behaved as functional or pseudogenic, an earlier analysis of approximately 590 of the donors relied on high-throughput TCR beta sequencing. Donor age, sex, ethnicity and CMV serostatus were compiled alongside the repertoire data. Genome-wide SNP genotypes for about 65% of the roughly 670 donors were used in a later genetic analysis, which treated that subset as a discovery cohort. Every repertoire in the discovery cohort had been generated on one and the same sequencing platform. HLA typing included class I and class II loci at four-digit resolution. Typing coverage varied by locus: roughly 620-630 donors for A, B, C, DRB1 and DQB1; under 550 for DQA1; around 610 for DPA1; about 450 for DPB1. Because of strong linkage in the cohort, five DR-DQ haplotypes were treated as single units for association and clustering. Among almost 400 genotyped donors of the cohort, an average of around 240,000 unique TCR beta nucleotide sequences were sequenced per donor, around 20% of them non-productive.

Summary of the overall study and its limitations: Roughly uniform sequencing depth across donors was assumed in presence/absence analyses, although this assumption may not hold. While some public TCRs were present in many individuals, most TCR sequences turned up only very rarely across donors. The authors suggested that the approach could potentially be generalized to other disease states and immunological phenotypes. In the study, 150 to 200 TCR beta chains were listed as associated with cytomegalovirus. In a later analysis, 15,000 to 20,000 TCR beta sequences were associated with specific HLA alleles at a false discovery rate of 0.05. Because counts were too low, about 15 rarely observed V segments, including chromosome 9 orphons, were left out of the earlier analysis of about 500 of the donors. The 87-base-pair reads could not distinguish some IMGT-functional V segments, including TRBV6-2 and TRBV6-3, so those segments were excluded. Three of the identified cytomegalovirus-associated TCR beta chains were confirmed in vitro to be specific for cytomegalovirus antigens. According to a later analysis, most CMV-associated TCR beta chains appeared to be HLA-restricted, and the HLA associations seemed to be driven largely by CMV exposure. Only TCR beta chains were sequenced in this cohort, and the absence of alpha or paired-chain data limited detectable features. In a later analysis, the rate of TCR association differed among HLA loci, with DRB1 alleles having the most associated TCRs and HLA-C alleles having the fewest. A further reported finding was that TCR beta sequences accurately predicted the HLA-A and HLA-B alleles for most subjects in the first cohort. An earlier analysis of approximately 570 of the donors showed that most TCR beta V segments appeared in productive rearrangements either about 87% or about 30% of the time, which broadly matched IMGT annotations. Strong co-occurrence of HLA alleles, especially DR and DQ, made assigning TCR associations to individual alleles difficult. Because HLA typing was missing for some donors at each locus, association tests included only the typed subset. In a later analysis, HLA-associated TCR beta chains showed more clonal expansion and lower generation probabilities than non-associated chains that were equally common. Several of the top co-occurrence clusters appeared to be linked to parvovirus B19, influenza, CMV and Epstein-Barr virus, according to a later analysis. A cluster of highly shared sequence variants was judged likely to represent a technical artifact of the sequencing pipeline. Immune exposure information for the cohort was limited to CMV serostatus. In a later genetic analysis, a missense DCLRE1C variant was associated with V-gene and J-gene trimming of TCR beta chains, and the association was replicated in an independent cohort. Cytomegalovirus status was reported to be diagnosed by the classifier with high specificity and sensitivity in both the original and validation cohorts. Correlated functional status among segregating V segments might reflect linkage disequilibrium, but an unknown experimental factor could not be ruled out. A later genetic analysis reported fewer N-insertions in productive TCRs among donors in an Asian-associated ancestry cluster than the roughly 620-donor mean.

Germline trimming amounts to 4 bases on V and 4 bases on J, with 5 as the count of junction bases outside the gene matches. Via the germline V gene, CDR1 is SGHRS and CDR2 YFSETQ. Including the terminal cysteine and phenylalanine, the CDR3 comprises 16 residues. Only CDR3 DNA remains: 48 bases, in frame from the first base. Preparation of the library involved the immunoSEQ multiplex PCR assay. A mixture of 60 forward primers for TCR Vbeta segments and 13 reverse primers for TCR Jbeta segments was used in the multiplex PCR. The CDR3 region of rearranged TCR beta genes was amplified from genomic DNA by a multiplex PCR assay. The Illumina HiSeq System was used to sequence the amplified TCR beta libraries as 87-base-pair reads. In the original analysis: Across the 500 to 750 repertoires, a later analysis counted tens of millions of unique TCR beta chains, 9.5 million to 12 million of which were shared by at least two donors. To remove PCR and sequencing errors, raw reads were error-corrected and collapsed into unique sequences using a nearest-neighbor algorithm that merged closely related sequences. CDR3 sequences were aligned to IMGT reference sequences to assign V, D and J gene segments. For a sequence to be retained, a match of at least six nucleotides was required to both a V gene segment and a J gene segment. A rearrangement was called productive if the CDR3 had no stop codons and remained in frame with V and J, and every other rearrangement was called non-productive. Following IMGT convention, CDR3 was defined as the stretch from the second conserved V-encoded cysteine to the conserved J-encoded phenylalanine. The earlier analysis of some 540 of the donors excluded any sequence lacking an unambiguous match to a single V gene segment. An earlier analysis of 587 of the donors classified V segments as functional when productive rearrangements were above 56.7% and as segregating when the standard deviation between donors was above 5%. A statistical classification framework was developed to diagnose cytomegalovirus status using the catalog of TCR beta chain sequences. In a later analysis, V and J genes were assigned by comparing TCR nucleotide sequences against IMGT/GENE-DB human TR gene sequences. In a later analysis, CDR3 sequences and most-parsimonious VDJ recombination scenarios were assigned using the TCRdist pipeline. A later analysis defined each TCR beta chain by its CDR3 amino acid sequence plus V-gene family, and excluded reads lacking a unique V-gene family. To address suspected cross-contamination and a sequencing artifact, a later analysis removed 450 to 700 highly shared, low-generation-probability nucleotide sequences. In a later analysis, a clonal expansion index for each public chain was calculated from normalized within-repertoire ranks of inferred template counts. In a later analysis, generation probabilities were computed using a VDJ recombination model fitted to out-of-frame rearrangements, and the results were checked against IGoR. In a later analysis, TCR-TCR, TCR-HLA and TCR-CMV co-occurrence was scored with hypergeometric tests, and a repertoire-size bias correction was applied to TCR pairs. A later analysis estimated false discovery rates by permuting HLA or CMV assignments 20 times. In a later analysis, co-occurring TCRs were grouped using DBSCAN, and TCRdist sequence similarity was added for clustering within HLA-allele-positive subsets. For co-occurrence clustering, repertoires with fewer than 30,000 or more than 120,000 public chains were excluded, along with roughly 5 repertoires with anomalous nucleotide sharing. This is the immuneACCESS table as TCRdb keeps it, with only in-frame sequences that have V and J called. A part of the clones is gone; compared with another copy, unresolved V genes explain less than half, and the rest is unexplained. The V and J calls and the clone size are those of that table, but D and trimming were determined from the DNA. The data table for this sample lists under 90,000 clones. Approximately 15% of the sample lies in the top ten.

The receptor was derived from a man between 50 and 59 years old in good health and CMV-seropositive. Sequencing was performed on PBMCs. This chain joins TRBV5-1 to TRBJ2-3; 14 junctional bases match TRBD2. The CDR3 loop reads CASSRGLAGAADTQYF. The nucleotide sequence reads TGCGCCAGCAGCAGGGGACTAGCGGGAGCCGCAGATACGCAGTATTTT.